Below are 23 T cell receptor beta chains sequenced from a single sample in a study of OX40 agonist ivuxolimab in advanced cancers. Sequenced by immunoSEQ multiplex PCR; TCRdb stores in-frame clones only, minus some. The data show about 30,000 clones, around 82% seen once. The source was CD4+ or CD8+ T cells sorted from blood, collected in a trial of the OX40 agonist ivuxolimab. The receptors here all came from an adult with an advanced solid tumor such as melanoma, head and neck, liver or kidney cancer.

This sequence joins TRBV7-3 and TRBJ2-3, with 8 bases lining up with TRBD2. Trimming at V came to 2 bases and at J to 6 bases, leaving 10 bases not matched to a gene. Germline lookup yields CDR1 SGHTA and CDR2 FQGTGA. The CDR3 totals 16 residues. CDR3 in amino acids: CASSLERGGQVDTQYF. DNA for the CDR3: TGTGCCAGCAGCTTAGAACGGGGGGGCCAAGTGGATACGCAGTATTTT.

This clone was seen a few times. The chain combines TRBV4-1 with TRBJ2-5, with TRBD1 matching over 7 bases. Germline trimming cut 0 bases from V and 4 bases from J; bases unmatched to any gene: 5. CDR1 and CDR2 from the germline V gene are MGHRA and YSYEKL. This CDR3 region has 15 residues. The CDR3, as DNA: TGCGCCAGCAGCCAAGAGGGCAGGGGGAGAGAGACCCAGTACTTC. This codes for CASSQEGRGRETQYF.

This chain connects TRBV19 to TRBJ2-1; D is tentatively TRBD1 or TRBD2 (5 bases each). Germline V CDR1 and CDR2: LNHDA, SQIVND (reference sequence). V gave up 3 bases and J gave up 9 bases, with 9 bases separating them. The CDR3 has 12 residues. The CDR3, as DNA: TGTGCCAGTAGTATTTCGGGGACTGAGCAGTTCTTC. Encoded protein: CASSISGTEQFF.

The chain has TRBV6-5 and TRBJ2-3; 7 bases match TRBD1. The CDR3 covers 15 residues. Losses at the gene ends were 4 bases for V and 1 base for J; bases not matched to a gene: 5. CDR1 and CDR2 from the germline V gene are MNHEY and SVGAGI. CDR3 in DNA: TGTGCCAGCAGTTCCTTAGGGGGCGGCACAGATACGCAGTATTTT. This encodes CASSSLGGGTDTQYF.

This sequence joins TRBV28 and TRBJ2-5, with 8 bases matching TRBD1. V gave up 2 bases and J gave up 2 bases; unmatched junction bases: 13. This CDR3 is 18 amino acids long. CDR1 and CDR2 from the germline V gene are MDHEN and SYDVKM. The CDR3 nucleotides read TGTGCCAGCAGTTTAGTCCGGGACAGGAGATTATTACAAGAGACCCAGTACTTC. Translating it yields CASSLVRDRRLLQETQYF. Combining the CDR3 with reference TRBV28 and TRBJ2-5 gives the whole variable domain DVKVTQSSRYLVKRTGEKVFLECVQDMDHENMFWYRQDPGLGLRLIYFSYDVKMKEKGDIPEGYSVSREKKERFSLILESASTNQTSMYLCASSLVRDRRLLQETQYFGPGTRLLVL.

The rearrangement uses TRBV5-1 and TRBJ2-3, with 9 bases lining up with TRBD2. In germline, CDR1 is SGHRS, CDR2 YFSETQ. The J segment lost 4 bases and the V segment lost 0 bases, leaving 6 bases of the junction unmatched. The CDR3 contains 16 residues. The chain's CDR3 is CASSLDPGLAADTQYF. The CDR3 DNA sequence: TGCGCCAGCAGCTTGGATCCGGGACTAGCTGCAGATACGCAGTATTTT.

Comments on this clone: A read error may produce the germline difference seen at one junction end. Different DNA sequences within this sample yield the same CDR3. This chain uses TRBV4-1 with TRBJ2-7; possibly TRBD1 or TRBD2 for D (6 bases each). The CDR3 has 15 residues. The germline V gene has CDR1 MGHRA and CDR2 YSYEKL. CDR3 nucleotides: TGCGCCAGTAGCCAAGTCGGGGGCTTGGCCTACGAGCAGTACTTC. Its translation: CASSQVGGLAYEQYF.

The V gene is TRBV27, the J gene TRBJ2-3; possible D gene TRBD1, 5 bases. CDR1 is MNHEY, CDR2 SMNVEV, per germline (reference sequence). The V gene lost 3 bases and the J gene lost 4 bases, with 14 bases spanning the gap. The length of the CDR3 is 15 residues. CDR3 residues: CASSFARVNPDTQYF. Written as DNA, the CDR3 is TGTGCCAGCAGTTTCGCCAGGGTGAACCCAGATACGCAGTATTTT.

This clone occurred once. This chain connects TRBV9 to TRBJ2-1; no clear D. With 0 bases removed from V and 5 bases from J, the gap between germline ends came to 3 bases. Looked up from germline, CDR1 is SGDLS and CDR2 is YYNGEE. The CDR3 loop spans 12 amino acids. CDR3 nucleotides: TGTGCCAGCAGCGTAGCCCACAATGAGCAGTTCTTC. This encodes CASSVAHNEQFF.

The rearrangement links TRBV6-6 to TRBJ1-2; no firm D call. Germline CDR1 MNHNY, CDR2 SVGAGI (reference sequence). The CDR3 runs to 13 residues. Trimming cost V 6 bases and J 4 bases, with 12 bases left between them. The DNA of the CDR3 is TGTGCCAGCAGCTCCGATGGACGCTATGGCTACACCTTC. It codes for CASSSDGRYGYTF.

The chain recombines TRBV4-2 with TRBJ2-7; D might be TRBD2 (6 bases). V was shortened by 1 base and J by 2 bases, with 12 bases between the two germline ends. From germline, CDR1 is LGHNA and CDR2 YNFKEQ. The CDR3 extends over 15 amino acids. CDR3 protein: CASSQGASVAYEQYF. CDR3 coding DNA: TGTGCCAGCAGCCAAGGGGCTAGCGTTGCCTACGAGCAGTACTTC.

For this clone: At one end the junction does not follow the germline gene, possibly because of a read error. The J gene is TRBJ1-5, the V gene TRBV7-2; D not resolved. Germline V gene lookup returns CDR1 SGHTA and CDR2 FQGNSA. The CDR3 is 11 residues long. The CDR3 DNA sequence: TGTGCTAGCAGGTCCCTGTGGCCCCAGCATTTT. Its protein is CASRSLWPQHF.

The chain joins TRBV4-3 to TRBJ2-1; tentative D call: TRBD1 (6 bases). V lost 1 base to trimming and J lost 5 bases, with 9 bases between them. There are 14 residues in the CDR3. Germline-derived CDR1 and CDR2 are LGHNA and YSLEER. DNA of the CDR3: TGCGCCAGCAGCCAAGCCGACAGGAACAATGAGCAGTTCTTC. Its protein is CASSQADRNNEQFF.

V and J are TRBV7-8 and TRBJ2-3, with D tentatively TRBD1 or TRBD2 (6 bases each). V gave up 10 bases and J gave up 6 bases, with 26 bases separating them. Germline V CDR1 and CDR2: SGHVS, FQNEAQ. The CDR3 contains 16 residues. CDR3 sequence (DNA): TGTGCCACCTCCGGGGGCCGGGGATCTGCGCAGGATACGCAGTATTTT. As protein: CATSGGRGSAQDTQYF.

V usage is TRBV7-9 and J usage is TRBJ1-1; D is ambiguous. Deletions cut 1 base from V and 7 bases from J, with 7 bases between. Per the germline V gene, CDR1 is SEHNR and CDR2 is FQNEAQ (reference sequence). The CDR3 extends over 12 amino acids. CDR3 bases: TGTGCCAGCAGCTTAGGGCAGATTGAAGCTTTCTTT. It is translated as CASSLGQIEAFF.

The rearrangement links TRBV2 to TRBJ2-2; D may be TRBD2 (5 bases). V lost 7 bases and J lost 1, with 13 bases in between. The CDR3 has 15 amino acids. Germline values: CDR1 SNHLY, CDR2 FYNNEI. The CDR3 loop reads CASTAVGRNTGELFF. CDR3 sequence (DNA): TGTGCCAGCACTGCGGTAGGGAGGAACACCGGGGAGCTGTTTTTT.

This clone has just one count. This chain links TRBV19 with TRBJ1-2; D not resolved. This CDR3 spans 13 amino acids. V lost 1 base, J lost 8 bases, and 11 bases lay in between. The germline gives CDR1 LNHDA, CDR2 SQIVND (reference sequence). The CDR3 loop reads CASSIGRVGGYTF. CDR3 nucleotides: TGTGCCAGTAGTATAGGGAGGGTCGGCGGCTACACCTTC.

The chain is built from TRBV21-1 and TRBJ2-7; the table's D call, TRBD2, was not checked against the DNA. TRBV21-1 is a pseudogene locus. CDR3 length: 16 amino acids. The CDR3: CASSKARSPESYEQYF. Written as DNA, the CDR3 is TGTGCCAGCAGCAAAGCGCGTAGCCCAGAGTCCTACGAGCAGTACTTC.

The genes are TRBV5-1 and TRBJ1-2; possible D gene TRBD1, 5 bases. Trimming left V 4 bases short and J 8 bases short, with 12 bases between. Germline values: CDR1 SGHRS, CDR2 YFSETQ. The CDR3 covers 12 residues. CDR3 protein: CASSIGTEGYTF. In DNA, the CDR3 is TGCGCCAGCAGCATAGGGACGGAGGGCTACACCTTC.

The chain is built from TRBV9 and TRBJ2-2, with TRBD2 identical over 7 bases. Germline assignment: CDR1 SGDLS and CDR2 YYNGEE. The CDR3 length is 17 residues. V lost 4 bases and J lost 5; bases outside the gene matches: 14. Written as DNA, the CDR3 is TGTGCCAGCAGCATCCAAAGCGGCGGGAGCTGGACCGGGGAGCTGTTTTTT. It is translated as CASSIQSGGSWTGELFF.

V and J are TRBV27 and TRBJ2-3; perhaps TRBD1 as D (5 bases). Trimming removed 4 bases from V and 5 bases from J, with 10 bases in between. Germline CDR1 reads MNHEY; CDR2 reads SMNVEV (reference sequence). The CDR3 has 13 amino acids. This CDR3 is CASSSKGLDTQYF. The DNA for the CDR3 is TGTGCCAGCAGTTCCAAGGGGTTAGATACGCAGTATTTT.

The rearrangement links TRBV27 to TRBJ1-5; unclear D gene. Germline CDR1 is MNHEY and CDR2 is SMNVEV (reference sequence). V was clipped by 9 bases and J by 0 bases, with 12 bases between them. This CDR3 is 14 amino acids long. This CDR3 reads CASRKGYSNQPQHF. In DNA form, the CDR3 reads TGTGCCAGTCGGAAAGGGTATAGCAATCAGCCCCAGCATTTT.

The chain carries TRBV6-5 and TRBJ1-1; D gene uncertain. This CDR3 comprises 12 residues. V was trimmed by 8 bases and J by 1 base, leaving 8 bases between them. Germline V gives CDR1 MNHEY, CDR2 SVGAGI. The CDR3 nucleotides are TGTGCCAGCTTTCGAGCGAACACTGAAGCTTTCTTT. Translation: CASFRANTEAFF.